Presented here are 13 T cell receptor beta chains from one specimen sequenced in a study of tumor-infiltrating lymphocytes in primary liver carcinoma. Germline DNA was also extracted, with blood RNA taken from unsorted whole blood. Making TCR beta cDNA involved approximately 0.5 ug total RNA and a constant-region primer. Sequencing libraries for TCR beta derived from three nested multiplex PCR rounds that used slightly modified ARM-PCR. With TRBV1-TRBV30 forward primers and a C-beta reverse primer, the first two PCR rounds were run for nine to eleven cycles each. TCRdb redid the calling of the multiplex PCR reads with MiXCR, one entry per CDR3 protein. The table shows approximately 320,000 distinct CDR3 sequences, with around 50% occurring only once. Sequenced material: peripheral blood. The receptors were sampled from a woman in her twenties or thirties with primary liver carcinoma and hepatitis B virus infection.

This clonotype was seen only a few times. In DNA, the CDR3 is TGCGCCAGCAGCCCCACTGGGGGAGACACCTACAATGAGCAGTTCTTC. Its protein is CASSPTGGDTYNEQFF. The chain employs TRBV4-1 and TRBJ2-1; D could derive from TRBD1 or TRBD2 (5 bases each). Trimming cost V 4 bases and J 2 bases, with 15 bases left between them. Germline V CDR1 and CDR2: MGHRA, YSYEKL. The CDR3 totals 16 residues.

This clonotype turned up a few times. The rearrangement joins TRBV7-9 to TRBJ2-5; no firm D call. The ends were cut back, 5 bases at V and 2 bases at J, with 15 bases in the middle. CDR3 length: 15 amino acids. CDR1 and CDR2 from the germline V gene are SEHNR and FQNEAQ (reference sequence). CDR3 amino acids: CASSQPHNRQETQYF. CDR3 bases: TGTGCCAGCAGCCAACCCCATAACAGACAAGAGACCCAGTACTTC.

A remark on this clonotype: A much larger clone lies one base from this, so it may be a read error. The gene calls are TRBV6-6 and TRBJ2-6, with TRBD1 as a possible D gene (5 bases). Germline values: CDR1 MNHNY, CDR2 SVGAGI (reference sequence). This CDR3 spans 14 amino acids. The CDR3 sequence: CATIVSSGATVLTF. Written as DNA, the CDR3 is TGTGCCACCATCGTAAGCTCTGGGGCCACCGTCCTGACTTTC.

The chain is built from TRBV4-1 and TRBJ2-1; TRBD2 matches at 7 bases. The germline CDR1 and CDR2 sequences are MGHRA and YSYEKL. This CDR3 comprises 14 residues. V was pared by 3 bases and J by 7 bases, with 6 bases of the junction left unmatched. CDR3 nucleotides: TGCGCCAGCAGCCAGGTAGGGCGGGGGAATGAGCAGTTCTTC. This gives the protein CASSQVGRGNEQFF.

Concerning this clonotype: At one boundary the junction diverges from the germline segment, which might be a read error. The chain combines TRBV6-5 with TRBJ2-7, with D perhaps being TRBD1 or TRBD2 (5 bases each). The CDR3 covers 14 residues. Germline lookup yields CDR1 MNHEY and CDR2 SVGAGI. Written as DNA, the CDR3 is TGTGTCAGCACCCCCTGCCCGGGACGGATCGAGCAGTACTTC. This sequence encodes CVSTPCPGRIEQYF.

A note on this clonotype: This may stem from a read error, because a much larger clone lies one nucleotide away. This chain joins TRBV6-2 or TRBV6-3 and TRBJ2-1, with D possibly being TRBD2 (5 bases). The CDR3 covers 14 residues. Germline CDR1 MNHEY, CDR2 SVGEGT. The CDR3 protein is CASSYRLIYNEQSF. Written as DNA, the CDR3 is TGTGCCAGCAGTTACAGACTAATCTACAATGAGCAGTCCTTC.

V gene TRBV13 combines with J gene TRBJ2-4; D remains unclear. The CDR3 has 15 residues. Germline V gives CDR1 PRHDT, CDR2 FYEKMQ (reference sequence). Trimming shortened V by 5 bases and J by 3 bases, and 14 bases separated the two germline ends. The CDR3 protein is CASSLRTAGKNIQYF. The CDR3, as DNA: TGTGCCAGCAGCCTCCGGACCGCCGGCAAAAACATTCAGTACTTC.

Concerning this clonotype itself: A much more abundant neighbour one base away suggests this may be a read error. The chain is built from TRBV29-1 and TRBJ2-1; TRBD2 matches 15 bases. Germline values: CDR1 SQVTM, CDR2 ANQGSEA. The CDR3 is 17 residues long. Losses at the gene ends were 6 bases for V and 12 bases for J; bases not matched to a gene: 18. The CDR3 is CSVSLRTSGRVSDVQFF. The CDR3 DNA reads TGCAGCGTCAGCCTGAGGACTAGCGGGAGGGTGAGCGATGTGCAGTTCTTC.

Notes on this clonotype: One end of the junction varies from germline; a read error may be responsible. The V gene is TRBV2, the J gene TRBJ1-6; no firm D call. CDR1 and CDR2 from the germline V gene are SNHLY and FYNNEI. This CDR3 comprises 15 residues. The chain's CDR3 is CVSSVRTAYNSPLHF. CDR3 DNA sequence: TGTGTCAGCAGTGTTAGGACCGCCTATAATTCACCCCTCCACTTT.

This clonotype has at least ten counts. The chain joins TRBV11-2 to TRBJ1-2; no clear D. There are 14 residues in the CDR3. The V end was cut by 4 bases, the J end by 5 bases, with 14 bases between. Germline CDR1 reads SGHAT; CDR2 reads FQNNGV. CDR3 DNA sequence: TGTGCCAGCAGCTCCCCGCGCGGCGCTTATGGCTACACCTTC. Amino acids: CASSSPRGAYGYTF.

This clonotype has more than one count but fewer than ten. The CDR3 sequence: CASSLGDRLFGANVLTF. The CDR3 nucleotides read TGTGCCAGCAGCTTGGGGGACAGACTTTTTGGGGCCAACGTCCTGACTTTC. The V call is TRBV5-6, the J call TRBJ2-6, with TRBD1 matching over 7 bases. The CDR3 is 17 residues long. Trimming took 0 bases from V and 3 from J; bases not matched to a gene: 6. The germline V gene encodes CDR1 SGHDT and CDR2 YYEEEE.

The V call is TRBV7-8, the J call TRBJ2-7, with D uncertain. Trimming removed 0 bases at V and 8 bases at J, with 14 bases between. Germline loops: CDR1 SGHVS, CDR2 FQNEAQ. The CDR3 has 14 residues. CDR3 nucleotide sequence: TGTGCCAGCAGCTTAGCGGAGATGCCCATACAGCAGTACTTC. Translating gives CASSLAEMPIQQYF.

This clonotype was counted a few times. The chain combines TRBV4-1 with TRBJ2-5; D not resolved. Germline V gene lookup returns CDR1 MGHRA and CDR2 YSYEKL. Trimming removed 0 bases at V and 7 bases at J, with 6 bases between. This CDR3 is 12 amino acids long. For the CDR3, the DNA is TGCGCCAGCAGCCAAGATCCTGGGACCCAGTACTTC. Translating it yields CASSQDPGTQYF.